These T cell receptor beta chains were read from a single sample in a study of CD8+ T cells in alopecia areata. Clones were sequenced by immunoSEQ multiplex PCR, and TCRdb holds only the in-frame ones, with some missing. This table holds 150,000 to 200,000 clones, roughly 64% found once. This sample comprised CD8+ T cells sorted from blood, obtained at week 24, from a patient treated with tofacitinib. The receptors come from a human donor with alopecia areata. The CDR3 runs from the conserved cysteine through the conserved F or W. Each record gives: J gene, V gene, clone size, D gene, CDR3 DNA, CDR3 protein. D genes are given only for firm matches. Clone size is given for some rows only: seen once, a few or many times, or a class if the clone is expanded.

TRBJ2-3	TRBV7-6	.	TRBD2	TGTGCCAGCACCCCATCCCCGGGGGGAACAGATACGCAGTATTTT	CASTPSPGGTDTQYF
TRBJ2-7	TRBV2	few	TRBD1	TGTGCCAGCAGTGCCACAGGGGTAAGCTCCTACGAGCAGTACTTC	CASSATGVSSYEQYF
TRBJ2-1	TRBV2	few	.	TGTGCCAGCAGTGAGGCAGCTGAGCAGTTCTTC	CASSEAAEQFF
TRBJ2-7	TRBV29-1	.	.	TGCAGCGTTGAAGTGATTGGGAACGCTCCCTACGAGCAGTACTTC	CSVEVIGNAPYEQYF
TRBJ1-5	TRBV27	.	TRBD1	TGTGCCAGCAGTCCCGGACAGGGGATAGGAAGCAATCAGCCCCAGCATTTT	CASSPGQGIGSNQPQHF
TRBJ2-3	TRBV27	.	.	TGTGCCAGCAGTTGGAGGAGGGGAGAGGGAGATACGCAGTATTTT	CASSWRRGEGDTQYF
TRBJ2-7	TRBV5-1	.	.	TGCGCCAGCAGCTTGGTGGAGGGGTTCGAGCAGTACTTC	CASSLVEGFEQYF
TRBJ1-1	TRBV2	.	.	TGTGCCAGCATCAGGGCCACTGAAGCTTTCTTT	CASIRATEAFF
TRBJ2-3	TRBV7-8	.	.	TGTGCCAGCAGCCGAGAGGGTCAGTTCACAGATACGCAGTATTTT	CASSREGQFTDTQYF
TRBJ2-4	TRBV27	.	TRBD2	TGTGCCAGCAGCGGGAGCGGGGGGGCCAAAAACATTCAGTACTTC	CASSGSGGAKNIQYF
TRBJ2-3	TRBV29-1	.	.	TGCAGCGTTCCGCCGTCGATTAGCACAGATACGCAGTATTTT	CSVPPSISTDTQYF
TRBJ1-6	TRBV13	.	.	TGTGCCAGCAGTCCCTGGGGGGAGTCCTATAATTCACCCCTCCACTTT	CASSPWGESYNSPLHF
TRBJ2-5	TRBV5-6	few	TRBD1	TGTGCCAGCAGCTTGGGGCGGACAGGGAAAGAGACCCAGTACTTC	CASSLGRTGKETQYF
TRBJ1-1	TRBV27	once	.	TGTGCCAGCAGTTTATCCGCGGGACGGTCTGAAGCTTTCTTT	CASSLSAGRSEAFF
TRBJ1-1	TRBV6-1	.	.	TGTGCCAGCAGTGAATGGGGGGCGGAAGCTTTCTTT	CASSEWGAEAFF
TRBJ2-3	TRBV27	few	.	TGTGCCAGCAGTTTAAGAGGGGATACGCAGTATTTT	CASSLRGDTQYF
TRBJ1-2	TRBV9	.	TRBD1	TGTGCCAGCAGCGTAGGGGACAGGGGCGTCTATGGCTACACCTTC	CASSVGDRGVYGYTF
TRBJ2-3	TRBV6-5	.	TRBD2	TGTGCCAGCAGTAACGTCGGGGGGTTAGATACGCAGTATTTT	CASSNVGGLDTQYF
TRBJ2-3	TRBV27	few	.	TGTGCCAGCAGTTTATCAACCTACACAGATACGCAGTATTTT	CASSLSTYTDTQYF
TRBJ2-7	TRBV9	few	.	TGTGCCAGCAGCGTAGGTAGCAGGGGAGGTTTCGGCGAGCAGTACTTC	CASSVGSRGGFGEQYF
TRBJ1-4	TRBV19	.	.	TGTGCCAGTAGCCAGGGACTGGGTGAAAAACTGTTTTTT	CASSQGLGEKLFF
TRBJ1-1	TRBV4-2	few	.	TGTGCCAGCAGCCAAGGGGCAGGGACTGAAGCTTTCTTT	CASSQGAGTEAFF
TRBJ2-3	TRBV6-5	.	.	TGTGCCAGCAGTCCCCGGGGATTTACGCAGTATTTT	CASSPRGFTQYF
TRBJ2-1	TRBV29-1	few	TRBD1	TGCAGCGTTGAATACCTGGGACAGGGGGCGCGTGAGCAGTTCTTC	CSVEYLGQGAREQFF
TRBJ1-1	TRBV30	.	TRBD1	TGTGCCTGGAGCCGGGACAGGCCCGCTGGGATTCTGGACACTGAAGCTTTCTTT	CAWSRDRPAGILDTEAFF
TRBJ2-1	TRBV29-1	few	TRBD2	TGCAGCGTTGAAGGAGTTAGCGGGGGGGCCGTCGTGGAGCAGTTCTTC	CSVEGVSGGAVVEQFF
TRBJ1-2	TRBV25-1	.	.	TGTGCCAGCAGGTCACGGGGAGAGAATAAGGGCTACACCTTC	CASRSRGENKGYTF
TRBJ2-3	TRBV7-2	.	.	TGTGCCAGCAGCCCAGTTCTCATGGACAGCACAGATACGCAGTATTTT	CASSPVLMDSTDTQYF
TRBJ2-3	TRBV6-5	.	.	TGTGCCAGCAGTTCCACAGGGCCAGGCGATACGCAGTATTTT	CASSSTGPGDTQYF
TRBJ2-1	TRBV30	.	.	TGTGCCTGGAGTGGGACCTTTTCCAATGAGCAGTTCTTC	CAWSGTFSNEQFF
TRBJ1-2	TRBV19	.	.	TGTGCCACTATGACAGATGGCTACACCTTC	CATMTDGYTF
TRBJ2-5	TRBV2	.	.	TGTGCCAGCAGGGAACCGCGGGAAATCCAAGAGACCCAGTACTTC	CASREPREIQETQYF